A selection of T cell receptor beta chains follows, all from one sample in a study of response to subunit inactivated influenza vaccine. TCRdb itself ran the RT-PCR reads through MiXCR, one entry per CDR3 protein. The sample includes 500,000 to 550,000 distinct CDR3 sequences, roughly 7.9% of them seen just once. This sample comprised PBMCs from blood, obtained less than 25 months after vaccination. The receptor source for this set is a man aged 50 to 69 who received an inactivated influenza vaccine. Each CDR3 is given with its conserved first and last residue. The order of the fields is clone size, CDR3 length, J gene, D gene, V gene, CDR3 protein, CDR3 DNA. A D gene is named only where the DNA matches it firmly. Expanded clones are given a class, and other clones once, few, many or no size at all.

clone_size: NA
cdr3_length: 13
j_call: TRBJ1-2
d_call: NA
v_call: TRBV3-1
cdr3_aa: CASSQQGYYGYTF
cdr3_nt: TGTGCCAGCAGCCAACAGGGGTACTATGGCTACACCTTC

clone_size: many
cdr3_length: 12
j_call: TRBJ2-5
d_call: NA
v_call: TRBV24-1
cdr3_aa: CATSGLQETQYF
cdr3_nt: TGTGCCACCAGTGGGTTGCAAGAGACCCAGTACTTC

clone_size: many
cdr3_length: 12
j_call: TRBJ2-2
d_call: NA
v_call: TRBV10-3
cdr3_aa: CAISESAGELFF
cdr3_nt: TGTGCCATCAGTGAGTCGGCCGGGGAGCTGTTTTTT

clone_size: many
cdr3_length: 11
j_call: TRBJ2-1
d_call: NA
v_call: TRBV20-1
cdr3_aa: CSASLGNEQFF
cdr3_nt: TGCAGTGCTTCCCTCGGTAATGAGCAGTTCTTC

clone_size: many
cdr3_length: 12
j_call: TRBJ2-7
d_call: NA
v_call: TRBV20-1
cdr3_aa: CSARLASYEQYF
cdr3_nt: TGCAGTGCTAGACTAGCCTCCTACGAGCAGTACTTC

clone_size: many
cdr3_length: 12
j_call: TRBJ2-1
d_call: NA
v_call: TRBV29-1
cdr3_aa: CSVDGLGPEQFF
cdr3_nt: TGCAGCGTTGATGGCCTGGGCCCGGAGCAGTTCTTC

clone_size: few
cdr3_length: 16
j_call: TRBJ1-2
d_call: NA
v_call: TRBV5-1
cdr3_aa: CASSLEYNAAAYGYTF
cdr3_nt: TGCGCCAGCAGCTTGGAATATAACGCAGCCGCCTATGGCTACACCTTC

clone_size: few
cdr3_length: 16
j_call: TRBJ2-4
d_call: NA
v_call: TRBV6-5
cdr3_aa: CASSSERALAKNIQYF
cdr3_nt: TGTGCCAGCAGTTCGGAGCGGGCGCTAGCCAAAAACATTCAGTACTTC

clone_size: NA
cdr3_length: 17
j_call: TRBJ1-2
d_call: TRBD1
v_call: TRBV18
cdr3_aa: CASSRQGRNGPNYGYTF
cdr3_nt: TGTGCCAGCTCACGACAGGGACGGAACGGACCGAACTATGGCTACACCTTC

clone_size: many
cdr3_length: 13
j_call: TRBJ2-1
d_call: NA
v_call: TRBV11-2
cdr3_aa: CASSLGWGRKQFF
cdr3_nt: TGTGCCAGCAGCTTAGGTTGGGGCCGAAAGCAGTTCTTC

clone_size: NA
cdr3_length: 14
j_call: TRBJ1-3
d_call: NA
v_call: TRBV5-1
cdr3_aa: CASSFRRNGNTIYF
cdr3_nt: TGCGCCAGCAGCTTCAGGCGGAATGGAAACACCATATATTTT

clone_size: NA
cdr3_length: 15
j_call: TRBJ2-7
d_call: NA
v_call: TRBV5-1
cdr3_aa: CASSSRLGPPYEQYF
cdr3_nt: TGCGCCAGCAGCTCGAGACTCGGGCCGCCCTACGAGCAGTACTTC

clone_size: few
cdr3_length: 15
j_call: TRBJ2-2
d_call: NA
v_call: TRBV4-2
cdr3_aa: CASSQVQVDTGELFF
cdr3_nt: TGTGCCAGCAGCCAAGTACAGGTGGACACCGGGGAGCTGTTTTTT

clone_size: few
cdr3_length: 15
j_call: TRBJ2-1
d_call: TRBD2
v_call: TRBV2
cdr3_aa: CASSAIAGFNNEQFF
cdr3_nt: TGTGCCAGCAGTGCGATAGCGGGATTCAACAATGAGCAGTTCTTC

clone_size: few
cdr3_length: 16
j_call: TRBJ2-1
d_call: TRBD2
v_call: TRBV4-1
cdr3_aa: CASSQLGLAGVDEQFF
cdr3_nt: TGCGCCAGCAGCCAGTTAGGACTAGCGGGAGTCGATGAGCAGTTCTTC

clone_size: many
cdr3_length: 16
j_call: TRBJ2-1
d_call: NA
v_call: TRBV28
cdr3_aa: CASSLVGPLPGDEQFF
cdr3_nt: TGTGCCAGCAGTTTAGTCGGACCTCTCCCCGGCGATGAGCAGTTCTTC

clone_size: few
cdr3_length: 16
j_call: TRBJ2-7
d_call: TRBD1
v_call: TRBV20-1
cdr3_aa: CSAIDTGGSPLYEQYF
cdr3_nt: TGCAGTGCTATAGATACAGGGGGCTCCCCCCTGTACGAGCAGTACTTC

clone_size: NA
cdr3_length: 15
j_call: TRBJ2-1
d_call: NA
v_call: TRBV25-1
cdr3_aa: CASGLPSGSYNEQFF
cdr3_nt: TGTGCCAGCGGACTCCCAAGCGGTTCCTACAATGAGCAGTTCTTC

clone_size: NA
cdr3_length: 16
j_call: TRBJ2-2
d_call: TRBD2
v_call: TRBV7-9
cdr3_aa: CASSSLAGVVAGELFF
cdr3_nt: TGTGCCAGCAGCTCGTTAGCGGGAGTGGTCGCCGGGGAGCTGTTTTTT

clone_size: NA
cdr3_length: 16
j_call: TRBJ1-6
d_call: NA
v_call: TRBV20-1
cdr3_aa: CSASYRAGSYNSPLHF
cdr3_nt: TGCAGTGCTAGTTACAGGGCTGGCTCCTATAATTCACCCCTCCACTTT

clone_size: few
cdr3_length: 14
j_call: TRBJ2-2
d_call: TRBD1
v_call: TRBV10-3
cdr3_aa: CAISQGQGPSELFF
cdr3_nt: TGTGCCATCAGCCAAGGACAGGGGCCCTCGGAGCTGTTTTTT

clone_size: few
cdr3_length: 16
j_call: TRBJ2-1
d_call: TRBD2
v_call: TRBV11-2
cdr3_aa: CASSLGLAGGPGEQFF
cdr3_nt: TGTGCCAGCAGCTTAGGGTTAGCGGGGGGGCCGGGTGAGCAGTTCTTC

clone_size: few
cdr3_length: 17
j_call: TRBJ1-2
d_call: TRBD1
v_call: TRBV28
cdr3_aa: CASSFLDRETTNYGYTF
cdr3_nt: TGTGCCAGCAGTTTCCTTGACAGGGAAACTACTAACTATGGCTACACCTTC

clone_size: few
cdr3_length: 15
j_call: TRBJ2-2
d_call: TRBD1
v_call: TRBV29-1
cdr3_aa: CSVQGADKGTGELFF
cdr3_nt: TGCAGCGTTCAGGGGGCGGATAAGGGGACCGGGGAGCTGTTTTTT

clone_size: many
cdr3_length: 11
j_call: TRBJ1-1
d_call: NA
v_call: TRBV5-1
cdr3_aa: CASSLGREAFF
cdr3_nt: TGCGCCAGCAGCTTGGGCAGGGAAGCTTTCTTT

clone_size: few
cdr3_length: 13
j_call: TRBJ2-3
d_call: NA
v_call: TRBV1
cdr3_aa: CTIPRGSTDTQYF
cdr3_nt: TGCACCATCCCCCGCGGGAGCACAGATACGCAGTATTTT

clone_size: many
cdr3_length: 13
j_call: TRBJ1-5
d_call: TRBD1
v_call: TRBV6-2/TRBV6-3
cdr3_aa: CASSWTGGQPQHF
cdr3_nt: TGTGCCAGCAGTTGGACAGGGGGACAGCCCCAGCATTTT

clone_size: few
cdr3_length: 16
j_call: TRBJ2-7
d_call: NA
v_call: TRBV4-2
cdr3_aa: CASSQDLGEASYEQYF
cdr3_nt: TGTGCCAGCAGCCAAGATTTAGGGGAAGCTAGCTACGAGCAGTACTTC

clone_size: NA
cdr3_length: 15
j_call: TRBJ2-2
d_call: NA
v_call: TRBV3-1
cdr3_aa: CASSQGRGGTGELFF
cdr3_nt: TGTGCCAGCAGCCAGGGACGGGGCGGCACCGGGGAGCTGTTTTTT

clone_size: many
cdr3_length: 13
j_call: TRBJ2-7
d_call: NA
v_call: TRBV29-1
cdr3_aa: CSVRAGGSYEQYF
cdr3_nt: TGCAGCGTTAGGGCGGGCGGCTCCTACGAGCAGTACTTC

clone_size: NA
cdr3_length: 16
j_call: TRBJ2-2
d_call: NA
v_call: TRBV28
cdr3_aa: CASSFLRQLNTGELFF
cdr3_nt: TGTGCCAGCAGTTTTCTCCGTCAGCTTAACACCGGGGAGCTGTTTTTT

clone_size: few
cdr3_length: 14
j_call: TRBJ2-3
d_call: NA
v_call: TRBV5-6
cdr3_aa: CASSWRVGTDTQYF
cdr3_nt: TGTGCCAGCAGCTGGAGGGTGGGCACAGATACGCAGTATTTT

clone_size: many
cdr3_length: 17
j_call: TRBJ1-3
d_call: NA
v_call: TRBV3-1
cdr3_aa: CASSQDRPGYSGNTIYF
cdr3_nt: TGTGCCAGCAGCCAAGATCGGCCGGGCTACTCTGGAAACACCATATATTTT

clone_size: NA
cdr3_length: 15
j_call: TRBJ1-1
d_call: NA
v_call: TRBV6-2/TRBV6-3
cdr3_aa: CASRRSEGINTEAFF
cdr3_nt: TGTGCCAGCAGGCGGTCCGAAGGGATAAACACTGAAGCTTTCTTT

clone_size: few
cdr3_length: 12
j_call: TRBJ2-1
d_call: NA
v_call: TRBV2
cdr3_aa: CASSEVGYEQFF
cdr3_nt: TGTGCCAGCAGTGAAGTGGGGTATGAGCAGTTCTTC

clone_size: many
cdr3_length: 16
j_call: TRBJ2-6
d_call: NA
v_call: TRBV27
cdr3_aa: CASSYTGFTGANVLTF
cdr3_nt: TGTGCCAGCAGTTACACAGGGTTCACTGGGGCCAACGTCCTGACTTTC

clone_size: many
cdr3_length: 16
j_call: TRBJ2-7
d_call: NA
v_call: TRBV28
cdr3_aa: CASSSGTQTVSYEQYF
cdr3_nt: TGTGCCAGCAGTTCCGGGACCCAGACCGTCTCCTACGAGCAGTACTTC

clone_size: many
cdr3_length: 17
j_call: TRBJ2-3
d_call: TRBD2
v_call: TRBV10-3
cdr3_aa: CAISEGDYWLLEDTQYF
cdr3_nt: TGTGCCATCAGTGAGGGGGACTACTGGTTACTCGAGGATACGCAGTATTTT

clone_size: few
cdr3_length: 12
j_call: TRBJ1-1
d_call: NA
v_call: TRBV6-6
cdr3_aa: CASTHGDTEAFF
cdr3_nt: TGTGCCAGCACCCATGGGGACACTGAAGCTTTCTTT

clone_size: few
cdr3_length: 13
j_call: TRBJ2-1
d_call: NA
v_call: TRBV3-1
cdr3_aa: CASSQDSPGTRFF
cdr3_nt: TGTGCCAGCAGCCAAGATTCCCCGGGGACCAGGTTCTTC

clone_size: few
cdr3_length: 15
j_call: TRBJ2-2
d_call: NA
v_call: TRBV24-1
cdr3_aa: CATSDLYSMTGELFF
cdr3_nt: TGTGCCACCAGTGATTTGTACAGCATGACCGGGGAGCTGTTTTTT

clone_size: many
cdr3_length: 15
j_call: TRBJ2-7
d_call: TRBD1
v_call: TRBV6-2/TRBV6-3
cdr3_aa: CASRLGQGFSYEQYF
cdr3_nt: TGTGCCAGCAGACTGGGACAGGGATTCTCCTACGAGCAGTACTTC

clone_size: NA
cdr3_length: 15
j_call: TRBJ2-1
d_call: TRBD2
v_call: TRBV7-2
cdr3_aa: CASSLVGGGADEQFF
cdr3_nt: TGTGCCAGCAGCTTAGTGGGCGGGGGGGCAGATGAGCAGTTCTTC

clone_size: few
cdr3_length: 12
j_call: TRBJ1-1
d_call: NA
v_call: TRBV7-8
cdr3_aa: CASSFNRDRAFF
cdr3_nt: TGTGCCAGCAGCTTTAACAGGGATCGAGCTTTCTTT

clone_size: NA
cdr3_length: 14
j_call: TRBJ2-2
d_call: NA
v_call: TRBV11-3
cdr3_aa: CASSPRGTSGELFF
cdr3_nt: TGTGCCAGCAGCCCACGCGGGACATCCGGGGAGCTGTTTTTT

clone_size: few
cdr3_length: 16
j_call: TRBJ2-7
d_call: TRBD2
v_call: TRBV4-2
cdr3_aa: CASSQVAAGGPYEQYF
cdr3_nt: TGTGCCAGCAGCCAAGTTGCGGCGGGGGGACCCTACGAGCAGTACTTC

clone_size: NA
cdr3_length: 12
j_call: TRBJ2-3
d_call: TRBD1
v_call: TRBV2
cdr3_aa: CASIGTADTQYF
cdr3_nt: TGTGCCAGCATCGGGACAGCCGATACGCAGTATTTT

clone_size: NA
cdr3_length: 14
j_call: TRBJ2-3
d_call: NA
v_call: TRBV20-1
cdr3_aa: CSARRAGSTDTQYF
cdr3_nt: TGCAGTGCTAGGCGGGCAGGAAGCACAGATACGCAGTATTTT

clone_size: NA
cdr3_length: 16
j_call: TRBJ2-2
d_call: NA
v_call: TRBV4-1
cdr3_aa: CASSLQGLKNTGELFF
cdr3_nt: TGCGCCAGCAGCCTCCAGGGACTTAAGAACACCGGGGAGCTGTTTTTT

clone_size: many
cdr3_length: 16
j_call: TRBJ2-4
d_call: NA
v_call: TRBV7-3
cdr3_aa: CASDKLADSNLDIQYF
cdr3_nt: TGTGCCAGCGACAAACTAGCAGACTCAAACCTAGACATTCAGTACTTC

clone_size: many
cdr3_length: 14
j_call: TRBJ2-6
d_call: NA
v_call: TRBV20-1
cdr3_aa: CSARDRTGANVLTF
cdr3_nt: TGCAGTGCTAGAGATAGGACTGGGGCCAACGTCCTGACTTTC

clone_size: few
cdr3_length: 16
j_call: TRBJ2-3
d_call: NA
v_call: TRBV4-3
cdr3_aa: CASSQSWGQTADTQYF
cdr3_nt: TGCGCCAGCAGCCAATCTTGGGGTCAAACGGCAGATACGCAGTATTTT

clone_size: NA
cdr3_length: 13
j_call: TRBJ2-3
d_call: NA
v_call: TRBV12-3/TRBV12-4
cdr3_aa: CASRRTTQDTQYF
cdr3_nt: TGTGCCAGCAGACGAACCACTCAAGATACGCAGTATTTT

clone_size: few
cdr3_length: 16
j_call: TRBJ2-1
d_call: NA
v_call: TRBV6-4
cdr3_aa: CASSPTGFSSYNEQFF
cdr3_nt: TGTGCCAGCAGCCCTACAGGGTTCAGCTCCTACAATGAGCAGTTCTTC

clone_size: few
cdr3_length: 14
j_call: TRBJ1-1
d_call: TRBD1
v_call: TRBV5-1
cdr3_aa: CASSNPRDRVAAFF
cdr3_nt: TGCGCCAGCAGCAACCCCCGGGACAGGGTGGCGGCTTTCTTT

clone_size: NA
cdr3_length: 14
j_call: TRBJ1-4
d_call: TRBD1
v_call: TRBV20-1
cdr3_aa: CSAHQGATNEKLFF
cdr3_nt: TGCAGTGCCCATCAGGGGGCAACTAATGAAAAACTGTTTTTT

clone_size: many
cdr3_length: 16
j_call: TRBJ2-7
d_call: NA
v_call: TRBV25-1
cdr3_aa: CASSEIGRGAAYEQYF
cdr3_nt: TGTGCCAGCAGTGAAATTGGCCGAGGAGCGGCTTACGAGCAGTACTTC

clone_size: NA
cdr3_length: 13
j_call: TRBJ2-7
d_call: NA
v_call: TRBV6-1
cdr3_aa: CASSVWLGYEQYF
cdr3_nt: TGTGCCAGCAGTGTTTGGTTGGGGTACGAGCAGTACTTC

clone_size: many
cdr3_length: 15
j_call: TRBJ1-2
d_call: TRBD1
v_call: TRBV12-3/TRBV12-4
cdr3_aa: CASSLTQGQGHGYTF
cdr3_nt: TGTGCCAGCAGTTTAACGCAAGGACAGGGCCACGGCTACACCTTC

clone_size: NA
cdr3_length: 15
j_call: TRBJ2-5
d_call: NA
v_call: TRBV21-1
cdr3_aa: CASSKGERQQETQYF
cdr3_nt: TGTGCCAGCAGCAAAGGAGAGAGACAGCAAGAGACCCAGTACTTC